The 30 T cell receptor beta chains reported below all come from one sample, sequenced in a study of T-cell memory formation after mild COVID-19. Each CDR3 protein is one row after TCRdb ran MiXCR on the 5' RACE reads. Among about 82,000 distinct CDR3 sequences listed, roughly 13% were seen once. Sequences were obtained from PBMCs or a T cell subset sorted from them (not recorded which). All receptors derive from a man between 18 and 35 years old who had mild COVID-19 (a few samples of this study predate the infection). Cell type and time point are not known.

The chain joins TRBV7-9 to TRBJ2-7; TRBD1 matches 9 bases. The CDR3 sequence is 17 residues long. Germline trimming cut 0 bases from V and 2 bases from J; bases unmatched to any gene: 8. The germline V gene has CDR1 SEHNR and CDR2 FQNEAQ (reference sequence). The CDR3 reads CASSLAPGTGIPYEQYV. CDR3 nucleotides: TGTGCCAGCAGCTTAGCCCCCGGGACAGGGATTCCCTACGAGCAGTACGTC.

This clonotype was counted ten times or more. This chain uses TRBV4-1 with TRBJ2-7; D ambiguous. Germline V CDR1 and CDR2: MGHRA, YSYEKL. The germline V and J ends were trimmed by 1 base and 1 base, with 2 bases remaining between them. The CDR3 extends over 12 amino acids. For the CDR3, the DNA is TGCGCCAGCAGCCAAGGATCCTACGAGCAGTACTTC. It encodes CASSQGSYEQYF.

The sample holds a few counts of this clonotype. The chain is built from TRBV6-5 and TRBJ2-2; D not resolved. Trimming took off 6 bases at V and 2 bases at J, with 10 bases between the two ends. This CDR3 is built from 14 residues. Germline values: CDR1 MNHEY, CDR2 SVGAGI. CDR3 sequence: CASRRKPNTGELFF. CDR3 DNA: TGTGCCAGCAGAAGGAAACCCAACACCGGGGAGCTGTTTTTT.

The V and J genes are TRBV5-1 and TRBJ2-7; 8 bases agree with TRBD1. The CDR3 has 12 amino acids. The ends lost 7 bases at V and 7 bases at J; junction bases unmatched: 7. In germline, CDR1 is SGHRS, CDR2 YFSETQ. CDR3 amino acids: CASRQGLGEQYF. DNA for the CDR3: TGCGCCAGCCGACAGGGGCTGGGTGAGCAGTACTTC. Variable domain in full (rest from reference TRBV5-1 and TRBJ2-7): KAGVTQTPRYLIKTRGQQVTLSCSPISGHRSVSWYQQTPGQGLQFLFEYFSETQRNKGNFPGRFSGRQFSNSRSEMNVSTLELGDSALYLCASRQGLGEQYFGPGTRLTVT.

This clonotype was seen more than once but under ten times. This chain uses TRBV29-1 with TRBJ2-5; possibly TRBD1 for D (5 bases). Trimming left V 4 bases short and J 1 base short, with 13 bases between. This CDR3 has 14 residues. Looked up from germline, CDR1 is SQVTM and CDR2 is ANQGSEA. For the CDR3, the DNA is TGCAGCGTTGCTGGGGCAGGCTCCCAAGAGACCCAGTACTTC. Protein sequence: CSVAGAGSQETQYF.

The rearrangement links TRBV6-2 or TRBV6-3 to TRBJ2-7, with 8 bases lining up with TRBD2. There are 16 residues in the CDR3. The V gene end was trimmed by 5 bases and the J gene end by 2 bases; junction bases not matched to a gene: 11. Germline assignment: CDR1 MNHEY and CDR2 SVGEGT. The CDR3 loop is CASSPGKAGAPYEQYF. The CDR3 DNA sequence: TGTGCCAGCAGTCCCGGGAAAGCGGGGGCGCCCTACGAGCAGTACTTC.

This chain joins TRBV12-3 or TRBV12-4 and TRBJ2-7; D gene uncertain. The CDR3 consists of 14 residues. The germline V and J ends were trimmed by 1 base and 4 bases, with 11 bases remaining between them. The DNA of the CDR3 is TGTGCCAGCAGTTTAGTTGGCGATGGGTACGAGCAGTACTTC. Amino acid sequence: CASSLVGDGYEQYF.

The chain is built from TRBV3-1 and TRBJ2-7; D is undetermined. Germline loops: CDR1 LGHDT, CDR2 YNNKEL (reference sequence). V lost 1 base and J 3 bases, leaving 10 bases between the germline ends. The length of the CDR3 is 14 residues. The CDR3, as DNA: TGTGCCAGCAGCCAAGGCGACTGGAGCTACGAGCAGTACTTC. Its translation: CASSQGDWSYEQYF.

This clonotype turned up a few times. The chain has TRBV6-1 and TRBJ2-7, with D unclear. The V gene lost 10 bases and the J gene lost 6 bases, with 13 bases spanning the gap. CDR3 length equals 11 residues. Germline assignment: CDR1 MNHNS and CDR2 SASEGT. CDR3 amino acids: CATRNVGEQYV. The CDR3 coding sequence is TGTGCCACCAGAAATGTAGGCGAGCAGTACGTC.

The gene calls are TRBV15 and TRBJ1-1; no clear D. Germline CDR1 LNHNV, CDR2 YYDKDF (reference sequence). CDR3 length: 14 residues. V was shortened by 1 base and J by 5 bases, with 11 bases between the two germline ends. In nucleotides, the CDR3 is TGTGCCACCAGCAGAGTTCGCGAGAAGACTGAAGCTTTCTTT. Its translation is CATSRVREKTEAFF. Based on the CDR3 plus reference TRBV15 and TRBJ1-1, the full variable domain is DAMVIQNPRYQVTQFGKPVTLSCSQTLNHNVMYWYQQKSSQAPKLLFHYYDKDFNNEADTPDNFQSRRPNTSFCFLDIRSPGLGDTAMYLCATSRVREKTEAFFGQGTRLTVV.

This clonotype was detected a few times. V is TRBV7-3 and J is TRBJ2-3; the match to TRBD2 covers 11 bases. V lost 5 bases, J lost 4 bases, and 5 bases stayed unmatched. There are 15 residues in the CDR3. Germline assignment: CDR1 SGHTA and CDR2 FQGTGA. The CDR3 region is CASSRTSGGSDTQYF. The CDR3 bases are TGTGCCAGCAGCCGAACTAGCGGGGGTTCAGATACGCAGTATTTT.

The rearrangement links TRBV7-6 to TRBJ2-1, with 7 positions matching TRBD2. The CDR3 runs to 12 residues. The V gene end was trimmed by 4 bases and the J gene end by 9 bases; junction bases not matched to a gene: 3. Germline values: CDR1 SGHVS, CDR2 FNYEAQ. In DNA, the CDR3 is TGTGCCAGCAGCTGGCGGGGGAGTGAGCAGTTCTTC. This translates into CASSWRGSEQFF.

This clonotype has more than one count but fewer than ten. V usage is TRBV6-2 or TRBV6-3 and J usage is TRBJ2-2; 7 nucleotides line up with TRBD2. This CDR3 is built from 17 residues. Trimming cost V 2 bases and J 1 base; bases outside gene matches: 7. Germline CDR1 reads MNHEY; CDR2 reads SVGEGT. The CDR3 DNA follows: TGTGCCAGCAGTTACCCCTCGAGGACTAGGAACACCGGGGAGCTGTTTTTT. Amino acids: CASSYPSRTRNTGELFF.

This clonotype was seen a few times. CDR3 sequence (DNA): TGTGCCAGCAGCCTCGGGACATTGAATGAGCAGTTCTTC. It codes for CASSLGTLNEQFF. This rearrangement joins TRBV11-2 to TRBJ2-1, with a tentative D call TRBD1 (6 bases). Per the germline V gene, CDR1 is SGHAT and CDR2 is FQNNGV. The CDR3 length is 13 residues. The V end was cut by 5 bases, the J end by 7 bases, with 12 bases between. Using reference TRBV11-2 and TRBJ2-1 for the parts outside the CDR3, the full variable domain is EAGVAQSPRYKIIEKRQSVAFWCNPISGHATLYWYQQILGQGPKLLIQFQNNGVVDDSQLPKDRFSAERLKGVDSTLKIQPAKLEDSAVYLCASSLGTLNEQFFGPGTRLTVL.

There are a few counts of this clonotype. This rearrangement joins TRBV5-6 to TRBJ2-1, with D hard to call. Germline-derived CDR1 and CDR2 are SGHDT and YYEEEE. The CDR3 contains 12 residues. Trimming took off 7 bases at V and 1 base at J, with 6 bases between the two ends. The CDR3 coding sequence is TGTGCCAGCTTTGGGTCCTACAATGAGCAGTTCTTC. Protein sequence: CASFGSYNEQFF.

V and J are TRBV6-6 and TRBJ2-7, with 9 bases that match TRBD1. The germline V gene has CDR1 MNHNY and CDR2 SVGAGI (reference sequence). Trimming removed 5 bases from V and 6 bases from J; junction bases left unmatched: 8. The CDR3 has 14 residues. CDR3 nucleotides: TGTGCCAGCAGTGACCCGGGACAGGGAAGCGAGCAGTACGTC. Translating gives CASSDPGQGSEQYV.

This clonotype was seen a handful of times. The CDR3 loop reads CASSSAGTGGETQYF. The CDR3 DNA sequence: TGTGCCAGCAGCTCAGCCGGGACAGGGGGGGAGACCCAGTACTTC. The chain has TRBV11-2 and TRBJ2-5, with 11 positions matching TRBD1. V was clipped by 4 bases and J by 5 bases; unmatched bases: 6. The germline V gene encodes CDR1 SGHAT and CDR2 FQNNGV. CDR3 length: 15 residues.

V is TRBV7-9 and J is TRBJ2-3; the D gene could be TRBD1 or TRBD2 (5 bases each). V dropped 7 bases and J dropped 4 bases, with 24 bases sitting between them. The V gene's germline CDR1 is SEHNR and CDR2 FQNEAQ (reference sequence). CDR3 length: 17 residues. The CDR3 is CASKSARAVVGADTQYF. CDR3 coding DNA: TGTGCCAGCAAATCGGCCCGGGCGGTTGTGGGGGCAGATACGCAGTATTTT.

V gene TRBV4-1 combines with J gene TRBJ2-3; D is undetermined. Germline CDR1 and CDR2: MGHRA and YSYEKL. The CDR3 contains 17 residues. The ends were cut back, 1 base at V and 0 bases at J, with 14 bases in the middle. The CDR3 sequence: CASSQGVGRPSTDTQYF. CDR3 bases: TGCGCCAGCAGCCAAGGGGTTGGGCGGCCCAGCACAGATACGCAGTATTTT.

The V call is TRBV2, the J call TRBJ1-1, with 7 nucleotides matching TRBD1. The CDR3 contains 13 residues. The germline V gene has CDR1 SNHLY and CDR2 FYNNEI. V dropped 7 bases and J dropped 5; count of bases not matched to a gene: 7. CDR3 nucleotide sequence: TGTGCCAGCATATATACAGGGGTTACTGAAGCTTTCTTT. This sequence encodes CASIYTGVTEAFF.

CDR3: CSARETMGFGELFF. The DNA of the CDR3 is TGCAGTGCTAGAGAGACTATGGGGTTCGGGGAGCTGTTTTTT. The V call is TRBV20-1, the J call TRBJ2-2; D might be TRBD2 (5 bases). This CDR3 is built from 14 residues. V gave up 0 bases and J gave up 7 bases, with 12 bases separating them. CDR1 and CDR2 from the germline V gene are DFQATT and SNEGSKA (reference sequence).

The J gene is TRBJ1-5, the V gene TRBV5-1; the D gene is possibly TRBD1 (6 bases). V was shortened by 0 bases and J by 8 bases, with 18 bases between the two germline ends. There are 16 residues in the CDR3. Germline-derived CDR1 and CDR2 are SGHRS and YFSETQ. DNA of the CDR3: TGCGCCAGCAGCTTGGTTGGGGGGCTAGCCGGGGAGCCCCAGCATTTT. The encoded protein is CASSLVGGLAGEPQHF.

The V and J genes are TRBV11-2 and TRBJ2-7; D perhaps matches TRBD2 (7 bases). This CDR3 is 18 amino acids long. Germline-derived CDR1 and CDR2 are SGHAT and FQNNGV. V lost 4 bases to trimming and J lost 3 bases, with 25 bases between them. The CDR3 region is CASSSLTERAGDNYEQYV. DNA of the CDR3: TGTGCCAGCAGCTCTCTTACCGAACGGGCGGGGGACAACTACGAGCAGTACGTC.

This clonotype appeared many times. The V gene is TRBV12-3 or TRBV12-4, the J gene TRBJ2-7; 9 bases align to TRBD2. The CDR3 length is 18 residues. J lost 4 bases, V lost 4 bases, and 17 bases had no gene match. DNA for the CDR3: TGTGCCAGCAGTTCAACCGGGACTAGCTCCGCCCGGGGGTACGAGCAGTACTTC. Translation gives CASSSTGTSSARGYEQYF.

This clonotype was seen a few times. The J gene is TRBJ1-2, the V gene TRBV15; 7 positions agree with TRBD1. The CDR3 extends over 13 amino acids. The J segment lost 2 bases and the V segment lost 5 bases, leaving 2 bases of the junction unmatched. The germline CDR1 and CDR2 sequences are LNHNV and YYDKDF (reference sequence). The CDR3 nucleotides read TGTGCCACCAGCCCACAGGGGAACTATGGCTACACCTTC. Translated, it gives CATSPQGNYGYTF.

The chain links TRBV4-1 to TRBJ2-5; 10 bases are shared with TRBD2. The germline V gene encodes CDR1 MGHRA and CDR2 YSYEKL. This CDR3 region has 18 residues. Losses at the gene ends were 1 base for V and 3 bases for J; bases not matched to a gene: 11. The CDR3 reads CASSQVSGAGGIKETQYF. As DNA, the CDR3 is TGCGCCAGCAGCCAAGTTTCGGGAGCGGGGGGGATAAAAGAGACCCAGTACTTC.

This clonotype was detected only a few times. The rearrangement joins TRBV6-4 to TRBJ2-1; D not certain. CDR3 length equals 13 residues. Germline values: CDR1 MRHNA, CDR2 SNTAGT. V lost 2 bases and J 5 bases, leaving 7 bases between the germline ends. The CDR3 DNA reads as TGTGCCAGCAGTGACGGCAGCGACAATGAGCAGTTCTTC. This gives the protein CASSDGSDNEQFF.

This clonotype was seen at least ten times. V is TRBV27 and J is TRBJ2-7, with 8 bases aligning to TRBD2. The V segment lost 5 bases and the J segment 3 bases; nucleotides outside the gene matches: 9. Germline CDR1 and CDR2: MNHEY and SMNVEV (reference sequence). The CDR3 is 15 amino acids. The DNA for the CDR3 is TGTGCCAGCAGTCCCCATAGCGGGGCAATCTACGAGCAGTACTTC. This encodes CASSPHSGAIYEQYF.

This clonotype was seen a few times. V usage is TRBV7-9 and J usage is TRBJ1-5; D not certain. The CDR3 length is 12 residues. Germline values: CDR1 SEHNR, CDR2 FQNEAQ (reference sequence). Between the trimmed V and J ends, which lost 3 bases and 4 bases, there was a span of 4 bases. In nucleotides, the CDR3 is TGTGCCAGCAGCTTGGAGAATCAGCCCCAGCATTTT. Its translation: CASSLENQPQHF.

Many counts were recorded for this clonotype. V usage is TRBV6-6 and J usage is TRBJ2-7; D may correspond to TRBD1 or TRBD2 (5 bases each). The CDR3 extends over 16 amino acids. CDR1 and CDR2 (germline): MNHNY, SVGAGI (reference sequence). V was pared by 2 bases and J by 6 bases, with 20 bases between. The CDR3 here is CASSYHYFGTVPEQYV. CDR3 nucleotide sequence: TGTGCCAGCAGTTACCACTACTTTGGGACGGTTCCCGAGCAGTACGTC.